These T cell receptor beta chains were read from a single sample in a study of CD8 T cells in Susac syndrome. TCRdb itself ran the immunoSEQ multiplex PCR reads through MiXCR, one entry per CDR3 protein. Of approximately 71,000 distinct CDR3 sequences listed, 96% were seen once; the top ten hold 0.085% to 0.14%. Sequenced input: CD4+ T cells from PBMCs. The receptors were gathered from a human donor with multiple sclerosis. The CDR3 runs from the conserved cysteine through the conserved F or W. A D gene is named only where the DNA matches it firmly. Only some rows state a clone size, as once, few, many or a class for expanded clones.

j_call: TRBJ2-2
v_call: TRBV30
clone_size: -
d_call: -
cdr3_aa: CAWTGTLNTGELFF
cdr3_nt: TGTGCCTGGACCGGGACACTAAACACCGGGGAGCTGTTTTTT

j_call: TRBJ2-2
v_call: TRBV2
clone_size: -
d_call: TRBD1
cdr3_aa: CASSRGTGNTGELFF
cdr3_nt: TGTGCCAGCAGCCGCGGGACAGGGAACACCGGGGAGCTGTTTTTT

j_call: TRBJ2-1
v_call: TRBV9
clone_size: -
d_call: -
cdr3_aa: CASSVGASSYNEQFF
cdr3_nt: TGTGCCAGCAGCGTAGGGGCTAGCAGCTACAATGAGCAGTTCTTC

j_call: TRBJ1-4
v_call: TRBV30
clone_size: -
d_call: -
cdr3_aa: CAWGDINEKLFF
cdr3_nt: TGTGCCTGGGGGGACATCAATGAAAAACTGTTTTTT

j_call: TRBJ2-7
v_call: TRBV4-1
clone_size: -
d_call: -
cdr3_aa: CASSQVNRINEQYF
cdr3_nt: TGCGCCAGCAGCCAAGTAAACAGGATAAACGAGCAGTACTTC

j_call: TRBJ1-1
v_call: TRBV29-1
clone_size: -
d_call: -
cdr3_aa: CSVDGGGWNTEAFF
cdr3_nt: TGCAGCGTTGATGGGGGAGGATGGAACACTGAAGCTTTCTTT

j_call: TRBJ1-1
v_call: TRBV12-3/TRBV12-4
clone_size: -
d_call: -
cdr3_aa: CASSLEVREAFF
cdr3_nt: TGTGCCAGCAGTTTAGAGGTCCGTGAAGCTTTCTTT

j_call: TRBJ1-6
v_call: TRBV12-3/TRBV12-4
clone_size: -
d_call: -
cdr3_aa: CASSFSQGHSPLHF
cdr3_nt: TGTGCCAGCAGTTTTTCACAGGGCCATTCACCCCTCCACTTT

j_call: TRBJ2-3
v_call: TRBV12-3/TRBV12-4
clone_size: -
d_call: -
cdr3_aa: CASSPQGRGTDTQYF
cdr3_nt: TGTGCCAGCAGTCCCCAGGGGCGGGGCACAGATACGCAGTATTTT

j_call: TRBJ2-2
v_call: TRBV11-3
clone_size: -
d_call: -
cdr3_aa: CASSLGPNTNRELFF
cdr3_nt: TGTGCCAGCAGCTTAGGACCTAATACCAACCGGGAGCTGTTTTTT

j_call: TRBJ2-7
v_call: TRBV4-2
clone_size: -
d_call: -
cdr3_aa: CASSQRGPSYEQYF
cdr3_nt: TGTGCCAGCAGCCAGCGGGGGCCCTCCTACGAGCAGTACTTC

j_call: TRBJ2-4
v_call: TRBV7-9
clone_size: once
d_call: -
cdr3_aa: CASSLTLGLAENIQYF
cdr3_nt: TGTGCCAGCAGCTTAACCCTCGGATTAGCCGAAAACATTCAGTACTTC

j_call: TRBJ1-3
v_call: TRBV7-9
clone_size: -
d_call: -
cdr3_aa: CASSELREDQASGNTIYF
cdr3_nt: TGTGCCAGCAGCGAACTTAGAGAAGACCAGGCTTCTGGAAACACCATATATTTT

j_call: TRBJ1-2
v_call: TRBV18
clone_size: -
d_call: -
cdr3_aa: CASSPPGGGYGYTF
cdr3_nt: TGTGCCAGCTCACCACCGGGAGGCGGCTATGGCTACACCTTC

j_call: TRBJ1-1
v_call: TRBV5-1
clone_size: -
d_call: TRBD1
cdr3_aa: CASSLTGGLNTEAFF
cdr3_nt: TGCGCCAGCAGCTTGACAGGGGGCTTGAACACTGAAGCTTTCTTT

j_call: TRBJ1-1
v_call: TRBV5-1
clone_size: -
d_call: -
cdr3_aa: CASLLSSNTEAFF
cdr3_nt: TGCGCCAGCCTCTTGTCGTCCAACACTGAAGCTTTCTTT

j_call: TRBJ1-1
v_call: TRBV3-1
clone_size: -
d_call: -
cdr3_aa: CASSQVTWGTEAFF
cdr3_nt: TGTGCCAGCAGCCAAGTCACTTGGGGGACTGAAGCTTTCTTT

j_call: TRBJ2-7
v_call: TRBV4-1
clone_size: -
d_call: TRBD2
cdr3_aa: CASSQGLALSSYEQYF
cdr3_nt: TGCGCCAGCAGCCAGGGACTAGCCCTAAGCTCCTACGAGCAGTACTTC

j_call: TRBJ1-1
v_call: TRBV30
clone_size: once
d_call: -
cdr3_aa: CAWSGNGWTANTEAFF
cdr3_nt: TGTGCCTGGAGTGGCAATGGTTGGACAGCGAACACTGAAGCTTTCTTT

j_call: TRBJ2-1
v_call: TRBV9
clone_size: -
d_call: TRBD2
cdr3_aa: CASSPSGGNNEQFF
cdr3_nt: TGTGCCAGCAGTCCTAGCGGGGGTAACAATGAGCAGTTCTTC

j_call: TRBJ1-1
v_call: TRBV5-1
clone_size: -
d_call: -
cdr3_aa: CASSDETGFAEAFF
cdr3_nt: TGCGCCAGCAGTGACGAAACGGGTTTTGCTGAAGCTTTCTTT

j_call: TRBJ2-3
v_call: TRBV20-1
clone_size: -
d_call: TRBD2
cdr3_aa: CSARRGGSSSTDTQYF
cdr3_nt: TGCAGTGCTAGGCGGGGGGGGAGTAGTAGCACAGATACGCAGTATTTT

j_call: TRBJ1-1
v_call: TRBV7-9
clone_size: -
d_call: -
cdr3_aa: CASSPGPVRTEAFF
cdr3_nt: TGTGCCAGCAGCCCAGGACCGGTGAGGACTGAAGCTTTCTTT

j_call: TRBJ2-1
v_call: TRBV20-1
clone_size: -
d_call: TRBD1
cdr3_aa: CSARQGGNEQFF
cdr3_nt: TGCAGTGCAAGACAGGGCGGCAATGAGCAGTTCTTC

j_call: TRBJ2-7
v_call: TRBV3-1
clone_size: -
d_call: TRBD2
cdr3_aa: CASSQGGLAGNYEQYF
cdr3_nt: TGTGCCAGCAGCCAAGGGGGACTAGCGGGGAACTACGAGCAGTACTTC

j_call: TRBJ2-7
v_call: TRBV10-3
clone_size: -
d_call: -
cdr3_aa: CAISAGEVTYEQYF
cdr3_nt: TGTGCCATCAGTGCAGGGGAGGTGACCTACGAGCAGTACTTC

j_call: TRBJ2-7
v_call: TRBV20-1
clone_size: -
d_call: TRBD1
cdr3_aa: CSARDGQGRFYEQYF
cdr3_nt: TGCAGTGCTAGAGACGGACAGGGACGGTTTTACGAGCAGTACTTC

j_call: TRBJ2-4
v_call: TRBV5-1
clone_size: -
d_call: TRBD1
cdr3_aa: CASSWTTGGNIQYF
cdr3_nt: TGCGCCAGCAGCTGGACGACAGGGGGAAACATTCAGTACTTC

j_call: TRBJ2-5
v_call: TRBV7-9
clone_size: -
d_call: -
cdr3_aa: CASSLGGTQETQYF
cdr3_nt: TGTGCCAGCAGCTTAGGAGGAACGCAAGAGACCCAGTACTTC

j_call: TRBJ2-2
v_call: TRBV12-3/TRBV12-4
clone_size: -
d_call: TRBD1
cdr3_aa: CASRVPGTGSTGELFF
cdr3_nt: TGTGCCAGCAGGGTCCCTGGGACAGGGAGCACCGGGGAGCTGTTTTTT

j_call: TRBJ1-2
v_call: TRBV5-6
clone_size: -
d_call: -
cdr3_aa: CASSGETGANYGYTF
cdr3_nt: TGTGCCAGCAGCGGAGAAACAGGAGCTAACTATGGCTACACCTTC

j_call: TRBJ2-7
v_call: TRBV24-1
clone_size: -
d_call: TRBD1
cdr3_aa: CATSDPTGGTYEQYF
cdr3_nt: TGTGCCACCAGTGACCCCACAGGGGGAACCTACGAGCAGTACTTC

j_call: TRBJ2-1
v_call: TRBV20-1
clone_size: -
d_call: -
cdr3_aa: CSASGGYNEQFF
cdr3_nt: TGCAGTGCCTCAGGAGGGTACAATGAGCAGTTCTTC

j_call: TRBJ2-1
v_call: TRBV3-1
clone_size: -
d_call: -
cdr3_aa: CASSQDQGHEQFF
cdr3_nt: TGTGCCAGCAGCCAAGATCAGGGGCATGAGCAGTTCTTC

j_call: TRBJ1-6
v_call: TRBV7-2
clone_size: -
d_call: -
cdr3_aa: CASSLDSLWPLHF
cdr3_nt: TGTGCCAGCAGCTTAGACAGCCTGTGGCCCCTCCACTTT

j_call: TRBJ1-2
v_call: TRBV20-1
clone_size: -
d_call: -
cdr3_aa: CSAPGGGDVGYTF
cdr3_nt: TGCAGTGCCCCCGGGGGAGGTGATGTTGGCTACACCTTC

j_call: TRBJ2-5
v_call: TRBV20-1
clone_size: -
d_call: -
cdr3_aa: CSAREVGETQYF
cdr3_nt: TGCAGTGCTAGAGAAGTAGGGGAGACCCAGTACTTC

j_call: TRBJ2-1
v_call: TRBV4-2
clone_size: -
d_call: -
cdr3_aa: CASSQVRGIDYNEQFF
cdr3_nt: TGTGCCAGCAGCCAAGTCCGGGGGATTGACTACAATGAGCAGTTCTTC

j_call: TRBJ2-5
v_call: TRBV27
clone_size: -
d_call: TRBD1
cdr3_aa: CASSFRTGYETQYF
cdr3_nt: TGTGCCAGCAGTTTTAGGACAGGGTACGAGACCCAGTACTTC

j_call: TRBJ1-6
v_call: TRBV7-9
clone_size: -
d_call: -
cdr3_aa: CASSIGQGGSPLHF
cdr3_nt: TGTGCCAGCAGTATAGGTCAGGGTGGTTCACCCCTCCACTTT

j_call: TRBJ1-4
v_call: TRBV7-2
clone_size: -
d_call: -
cdr3_aa: CASSLDGPPTNEKLFF
cdr3_nt: TGTGCCAGCAGCTTAGACGGGCCCCCAACTAATGAAAAACTGTTTTTT

j_call: TRBJ2-7
v_call: TRBV6-5
clone_size: once
d_call: -
cdr3_aa: CASSSNRAYEQYF
cdr3_nt: TGTGCCAGCAGTTCCAACCGAGCCTACGAGCAGTACTTC

j_call: TRBJ2-3
v_call: TRBV20-1
clone_size: -
d_call: TRBD2
cdr3_aa: CSASSGGNTDTQYF
cdr3_nt: TGCAGTGCTTCTAGCGGGGGGAACACAGATACGCAGTATTTT

j_call: TRBJ1-4
v_call: TRBV7-9
clone_size: -
d_call: -
cdr3_aa: CASSLQGLNEKLFF
cdr3_nt: TGTGCCAGCAGCTTACAGGGTCTTAATGAAAAACTGTTTTTT

j_call: TRBJ2-5
v_call: TRBV5-4
clone_size: -
d_call: TRBD2
cdr3_aa: CASSNRAGAETQYF
cdr3_nt: TGTGCCAGCAGCAATAGAGCGGGGGCAGAGACCCAGTACTTC

j_call: TRBJ2-7
v_call: TRBV3-1
clone_size: -
d_call: TRBD2
cdr3_aa: CASSQASRGGGEQYF
cdr3_nt: TGTGCCAGCAGCCAAGCTTCGCGGGGGGGAGGTGAGCAGTACTTC

j_call: TRBJ1-1
v_call: TRBV29-1
clone_size: -
d_call: -
cdr3_aa: CSVEAQGSTEAFF
cdr3_nt: TGCAGCGTTGAAGCGCAGGGATCCACTGAAGCTTTCTTT

j_call: TRBJ2-7
v_call: TRBV20-1
clone_size: -
d_call: -
cdr3_aa: CSATRGGTNEQYF
cdr3_nt: TGCAGTGCTACCCGGGGCGGGACGAACGAGCAGTACTTC

j_call: TRBJ2-1
v_call: TRBV6-1
clone_size: -
d_call: -
cdr3_aa: CASILQGAYEQFF
cdr3_nt: TGTGCCAGCATCTTACAGGGTGCGTATGAGCAGTTCTTC

j_call: TRBJ2-2
v_call: TRBV3-1
clone_size: -
d_call: -
cdr3_aa: CASSQVLFPGELFF
cdr3_nt: TGTGCCAGCAGCCAAGTCCTCTTTCCGGGGGAGCTGTTTTTT

j_call: TRBJ1-2
v_call: TRBV6-1
clone_size: -
d_call: -
cdr3_aa: CASSEAGYTF
cdr3_nt: TGTGCCAGCAGTGAAGCAGGCTACACCTTC

j_call: TRBJ2-7
v_call: TRBV4-1
clone_size: -
d_call: -
cdr3_aa: CASSQVPPGVSVHEQYF
cdr3_nt: TGCGCCAGCAGCCAAGTCCCCCCCGGGGTCTCAGTACACGAGCAGTACTTC

j_call: TRBJ2-5
v_call: TRBV2
clone_size: -
d_call: TRBD1
cdr3_aa: CASGGTGLRGETQYF
cdr3_nt: TGTGCCAGCGGAGGGACAGGTCTAAGAGGAGAGACCCAGTACTTC

j_call: TRBJ2-3
v_call: TRBV9
clone_size: -
d_call: -
cdr3_aa: CASSVGPAPDTQYF
cdr3_nt: TGTGCCAGCAGCGTAGGCCCTGCCCCAGATACGCAGTATTTT

j_call: TRBJ2-3
v_call: TRBV2
clone_size: -
d_call: -
cdr3_aa: CASSESRSTDTQYF
cdr3_nt: TGTGCCAGCAGTGAAAGTCGAAGCACAGATACGCAGTATTTT